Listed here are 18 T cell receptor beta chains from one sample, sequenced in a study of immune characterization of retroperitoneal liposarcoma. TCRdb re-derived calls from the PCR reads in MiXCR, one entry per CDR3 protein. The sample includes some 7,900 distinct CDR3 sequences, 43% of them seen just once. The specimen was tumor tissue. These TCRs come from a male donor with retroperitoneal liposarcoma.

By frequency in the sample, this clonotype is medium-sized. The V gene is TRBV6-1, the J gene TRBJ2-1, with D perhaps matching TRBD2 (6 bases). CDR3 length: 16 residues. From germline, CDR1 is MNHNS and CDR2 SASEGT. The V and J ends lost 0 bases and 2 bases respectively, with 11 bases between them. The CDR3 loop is CASSEARGDPYNEQFF. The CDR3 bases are TGTGCCAGCAGTGAAGCGCGCGGGGACCCCTACAATGAGCAGTTCTTC.

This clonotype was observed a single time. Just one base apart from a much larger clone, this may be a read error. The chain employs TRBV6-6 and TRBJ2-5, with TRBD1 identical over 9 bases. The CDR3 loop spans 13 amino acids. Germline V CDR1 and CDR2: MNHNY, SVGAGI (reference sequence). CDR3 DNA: TGTGCCAGGAGTCCGGGACAGGGCGAGACCGAGTACTTC. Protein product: CARSPGQGETEYF.

Here the CDR3 DNA reads TGTGCCAGCAGAACGGGGGCCTACAATGAGCAGTTCTTC. Amino acids: CASRTGAYNEQFF. V and J are TRBV6-6 and TRBJ2-1, with D tentatively TRBD2 (6 bases). This CDR3 spans 13 amino acids. Germline V gives CDR1 MNHNY, CDR2 SVGAGI (reference sequence). With 6 bases removed from V and 2 bases from J, the gap between germline ends came to 8 bases.

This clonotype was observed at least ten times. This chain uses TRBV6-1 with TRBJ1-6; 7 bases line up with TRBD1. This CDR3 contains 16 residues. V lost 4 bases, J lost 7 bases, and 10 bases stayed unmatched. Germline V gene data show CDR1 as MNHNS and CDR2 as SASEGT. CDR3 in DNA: TGTGCCAGCAGTGCACAGGGGACCTACGGGAATTCACCCCTCCACTTT. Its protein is CASSAQGTYGNSPLHF.

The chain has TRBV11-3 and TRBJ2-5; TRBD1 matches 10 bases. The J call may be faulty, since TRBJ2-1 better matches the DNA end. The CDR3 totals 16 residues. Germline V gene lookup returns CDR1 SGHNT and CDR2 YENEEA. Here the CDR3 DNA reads TGTGCCAGCAGCTTAGGGCCGACAGGGGGCCAAGAGACCCAGTTCTTC. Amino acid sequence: CASSLGPTGGQETQFF.

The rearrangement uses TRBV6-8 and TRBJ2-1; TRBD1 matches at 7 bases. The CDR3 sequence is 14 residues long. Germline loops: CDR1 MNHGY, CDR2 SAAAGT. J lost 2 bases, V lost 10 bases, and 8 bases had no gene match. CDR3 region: CANRRQGTYNEQFF. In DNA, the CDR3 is TGTGCCAACAGGAGACAGGGTACCTACAATGAGCAGTTCTTC.

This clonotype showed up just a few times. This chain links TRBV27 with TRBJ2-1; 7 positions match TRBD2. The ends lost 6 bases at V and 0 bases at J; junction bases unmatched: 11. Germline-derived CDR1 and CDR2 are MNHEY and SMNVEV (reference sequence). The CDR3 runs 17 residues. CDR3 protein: CASSLWGGGDSYNEQFF. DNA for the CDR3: TGTGCCAGCAGCCTATGGGGGGGGGGTGACTCCTACAATGAGCAGTTCTTC.

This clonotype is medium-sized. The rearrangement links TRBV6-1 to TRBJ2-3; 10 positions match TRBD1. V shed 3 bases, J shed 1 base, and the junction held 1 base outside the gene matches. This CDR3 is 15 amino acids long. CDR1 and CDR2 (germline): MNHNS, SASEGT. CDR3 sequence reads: CASSEGQGRTDTQYF. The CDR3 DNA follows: TGTGCCAGCAGTGAGGGACAGGGGCGCACAGATACGCAGTATTTT.

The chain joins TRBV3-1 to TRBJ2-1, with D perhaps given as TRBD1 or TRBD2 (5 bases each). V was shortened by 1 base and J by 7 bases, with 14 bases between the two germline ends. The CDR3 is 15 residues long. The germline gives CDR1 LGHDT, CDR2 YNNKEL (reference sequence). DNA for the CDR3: TGTGCCAGCAGCCAAGCTATGGGGGTGAGTAATGAGCAGTTCTTC. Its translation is CASSQAMGVSNEQFF.

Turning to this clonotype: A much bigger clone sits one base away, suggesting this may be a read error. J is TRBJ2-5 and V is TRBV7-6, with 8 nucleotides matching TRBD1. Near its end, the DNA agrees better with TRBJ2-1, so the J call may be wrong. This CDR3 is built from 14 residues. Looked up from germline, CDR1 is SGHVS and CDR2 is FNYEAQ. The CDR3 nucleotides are TGTGCCAGCAGTACAGGGGGTTTGAGCTACGAGCAGTTCTTC. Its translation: CASSTGGLSYEQFF.

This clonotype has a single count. CDR3 amino acids: CASSLKNRRAYNEQYF. The CDR3, as DNA: TGTGCCAGCAGCTTGAAGAATCGAAGGGCCTACAATGAGCAGTACTTC. This rearrangement joins TRBV7-8 to TRBJ2-5; D ambiguous. Germline V CDR1 and CDR2: SGHVS, FQNEAQ. Between the trimmed V and J ends, which lost 3 bases and 11 bases, there was a span of 25 bases. The CDR3 has 16 residues.

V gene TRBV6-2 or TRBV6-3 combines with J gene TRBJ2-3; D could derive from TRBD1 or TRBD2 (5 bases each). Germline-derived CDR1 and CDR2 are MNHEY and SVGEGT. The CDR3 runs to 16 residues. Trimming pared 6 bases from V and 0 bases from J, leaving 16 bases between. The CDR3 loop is CASSRDPRGSTDTQYF. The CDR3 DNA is TGTGCCAGCAGCCGGGACCCAAGAGGAAGCACAGATACGCAGTATTTT.

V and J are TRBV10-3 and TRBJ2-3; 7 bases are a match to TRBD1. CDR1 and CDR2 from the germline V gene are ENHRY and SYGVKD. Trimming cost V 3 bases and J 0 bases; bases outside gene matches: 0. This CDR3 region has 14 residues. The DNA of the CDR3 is TGTGCCATCAGTGAAGGGGGCAGCACAGATACGCAGTATTTT. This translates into CAISEGGSTDTQYF.

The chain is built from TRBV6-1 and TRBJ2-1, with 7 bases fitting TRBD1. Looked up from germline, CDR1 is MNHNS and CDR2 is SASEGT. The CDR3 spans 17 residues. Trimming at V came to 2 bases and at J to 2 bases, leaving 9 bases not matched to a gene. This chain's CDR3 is CASSESRGRVAYNEQFF. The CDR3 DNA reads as TGTGCCAGCAGTGAAAGTAGGGGGCGGGTGGCCTACAATGAGCAGTTCTTC.

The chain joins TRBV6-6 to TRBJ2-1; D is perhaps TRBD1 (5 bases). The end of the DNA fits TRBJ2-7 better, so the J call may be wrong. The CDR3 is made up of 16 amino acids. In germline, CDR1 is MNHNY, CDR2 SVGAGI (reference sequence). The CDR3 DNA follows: TGTGCCAGCAGTTACTCTTTGGGCGACAGCTCCTACGAGCAGTACTTC. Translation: CASSYSLGDSSYEQYF.

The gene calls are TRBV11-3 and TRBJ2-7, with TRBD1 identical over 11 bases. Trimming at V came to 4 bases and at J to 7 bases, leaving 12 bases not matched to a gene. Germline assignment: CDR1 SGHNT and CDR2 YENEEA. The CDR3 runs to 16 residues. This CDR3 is CASSSSGQGARNEQYF. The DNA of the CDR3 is TGTGCCAGCAGCTCATCTGGACAGGGGGCGAGGAATGAGCAGTACTTC.

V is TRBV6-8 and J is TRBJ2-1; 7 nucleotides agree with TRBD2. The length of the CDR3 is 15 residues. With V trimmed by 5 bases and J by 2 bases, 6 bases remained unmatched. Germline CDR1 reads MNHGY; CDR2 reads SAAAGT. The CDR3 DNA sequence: TGTGCCAGCAGTACTCATCGGGGGGCCTACAATGAGCAGTTCTTC. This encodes CASSTHRGAYNEQFF.

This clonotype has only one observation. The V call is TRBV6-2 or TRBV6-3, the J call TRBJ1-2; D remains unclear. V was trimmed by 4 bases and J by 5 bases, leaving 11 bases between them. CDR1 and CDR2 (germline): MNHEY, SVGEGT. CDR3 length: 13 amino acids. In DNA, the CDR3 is TGTGCCAGCAGTTCTCCGATGGGGTATGGCTACACCTTC. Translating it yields CASSSPMGYGYTF.